A single sample gave rise to the 25 T cell receptor beta chains below, sequenced in a study of cytomegalovirus exposure and HLA in healthy donors. The primer mix had 60 Vbeta and 13 Jbeta primers. The method was immunoSEQ multiplex PCR; TCRdb's version includes in-frame clones alone and lacks a portion of them. The repertoire holds around 150,000 clones, with 75% to 85% as singletons. Input material: PBMCs. Receptors originate from a man aged 25 to 45 in good health and CMV-seronegative.

In nucleotides, the CDR3 is TGCGCCAGCAGCCCCGGACTAGCGGGAGGGGGCCAAGAGACCCAGTACTTC. Amino acid sequence: CASSPGLAGGGQETQYF. J is TRBJ2-5 and V is TRBV5-1; 15 bases agree with TRBD2. V lost 4 bases and J lost 1; bases outside the gene matches: 5. In germline, CDR1 is SGHRS, CDR2 YFSETQ. CDR3 length: 17 amino acids.

The chain recombines TRBV28 with TRBJ1-4; perhaps TRBD1 as D (6 bases). Germline loops: CDR1 MDHEN, CDR2 SYDVKM. The CDR3 spans 15 residues. V gave up 2 bases and J gave up 2 bases, with 9 bases separating them. For the CDR3, the DNA is TGTGCCAGCAGTTTAACAGGGTACACTAATGAAAAACTGTTTTTT. Translation gives CASSLTGYTNEKLFF.

The chain couples TRBV11-2 to TRBJ2-7; 9 positions agree with TRBD1. This CDR3 comprises 13 residues. V trimming: 5 bases; J trimming: 2 bases; junction bases outside the gene matches: 1. Germline V gene lookup returns CDR1 SGHAT and CDR2 FQNNGV. The CDR3, as DNA: TGTGCCAGCAGCGGGGACAGGGCCTACGAGCAGTACTTC. Encoded protein: CASSGDRAYEQYF.

The chain uses TRBV9 and TRBJ2-1, with 8 nucleotides matching TRBD2. The J segment lost 4 bases and the V segment lost 0 bases, leaving 6 bases of the junction unmatched. CDR3 length equals 16 residues. The germline V gene has CDR1 SGDLS and CDR2 YYNGEE. The CDR3 DNA sequence: TGTGCCAGCAGCGTAGCGGTGCGGGAGGCATACAATGAGCAGTTCTTC. Protein sequence: CASSVAVREAYNEQFF.

The V and J genes are TRBV27 and TRBJ2-1; D is ambiguous. Trimming took off 2 bases at V and 3 bases at J, with 14 bases between the two ends. This CDR3 contains 16 residues. The germline V gene encodes CDR1 MNHEY and CDR2 SMNVEV (reference sequence). The CDR3: CASSLAQLPIYNEQFF. DNA of the CDR3: TGTGCCAGCAGTTTAGCCCAACTCCCGATCTACAATGAGCAGTTCTTC.

The chain joins TRBV12-5 to TRBJ1-2, with 8 bases fitting TRBD1. This CDR3 spans 16 amino acids. The germline V gene encodes CDR1 LGHNT and CDR2 FRNRAP. Losses at the gene ends were 1 base for V and 4 bases for J; bases not matched to a gene: 8. The CDR3 bases are TGTGCTAGTGGTTTGGCTACCGGGACAGGAATCTATGGCTACACCTTC. This encodes CASGLATGTGIYGYTF.

J is TRBJ2-1 and V is TRBV25-1; weak D call: TRBD1 (5 bases). The V end was cut by 6 bases, the J end by 7 bases, with 13 bases between. The CDR3 totals 13 residues. Germline lookup yields CDR1 MGHDK and CDR2 SYGVNS. The CDR3 DNA sequence: TGTGCCAGCAGCCCTGAAAGGGGTAATGAGCAGTTCTTC. Translation gives CASSPERGNEQFF.

This clone was picked up one time. The chain links TRBV25-1 to TRBJ2-1, with 10 bases identical to TRBD1. CDR1 MGHDK and CDR2 SYGVNS come from the germline V gene. CDR3 size: 15 residues. Unmatched junction bases numbered 7, after V lost 5 bases and J lost 6 bases. CDR3 DNA sequence: TGTGCCAGCAGTCTCACCCGGACAGGGGGCAATGAGCAGTTCTTC. This sequence encodes CASSLTRTGGNEQFF.

The CDR3 sequence: CASSLDAGTGLAEAFF. The CDR3 DNA reads as TGCGCCAGCAGCTTGGACGCCGGGACAGGGTTAGCAGAAGCTTTCTTT. The chain uses TRBV5-1 and TRBJ1-1; 9 bases are a match to TRBD1. The CDR3 runs to 16 residues. The germline CDR1 and CDR2 sequences are SGHRS and YFSETQ. The V segment lost 0 bases and the J segment 8 bases; nucleotides outside the gene matches: 11. Complete variable domain (other parts from reference TRBV5-1 and TRBJ1-1): KAGVTQTPRYLIKTRGQQVTLSCSPISGHRSVSWYQQTPGQGLQFLFEYFSETQRNKGNFPGRFSGRQFSNSRSEMNVSTLELGDSALYLCASSLDAGTGLAEAFFGQGTRLTVV.

This clone occurred once. The J gene is TRBJ2-1, the V gene TRBV5-6; D is perhaps TRBD2 (6 bases). The CDR3 runs 14 residues. V was pared by 2 bases and J by 4 bases, with 10 bases between. CDR1 is SGHDT and CDR2 is YYEEEE in the germline V gene. This chain's CDR3 is CASSFTGGYNEQFF. The CDR3 DNA is TGTGCCAGCAGCTTTACTGGGGGGTACAATGAGCAGTTCTTC.

V is TRBV7-9 and J is TRBJ1-5, with D possibly matching TRBD1 (6 bases). Germline V lookup: CDR1 SEHNR, CDR2 FQNEAQ (reference sequence). The CDR3 has 14 residues. Deletions cut 1 base from V and 4 bases from J, with 8 bases between. The CDR3 coding sequence is TGTGCCAGCAGCTTAGGCAGGGGAAATCAGCCCCAGCATTTT. This translates into CASSLGRGNQPQHF.

J is TRBJ1-3 and V is TRBV9; 7 bases line up with TRBD1. Germline CDR1 reads SGDLS; CDR2 reads YYNGEE. The CDR3 loop spans 18 amino acids. Trimming at V came to 3 bases and at J to 1 base, leaving 13 bases not matched to a gene. The CDR3 is CASSGDPTGQGSGNTIYF. CDR3 nucleotides: TGTGCCAGCAGCGGAGACCCGACAGGGCAAGGATCTGGAAACACCATATATTTT.

V gene TRBV28 combines with J gene TRBJ1-2, with D tentatively TRBD1 (5 bases). The CDR3 spans 13 residues. From germline, CDR1 is MDHEN and CDR2 SYDVKM. V lost 3 bases and J 8 bases, leaving 13 bases between the germline ends. This CDR3 reads CASSFGRVAGYTF. The CDR3 nucleotides are TGTGCCAGCAGTTTCGGCAGGGTCGCAGGCTACACCTTC.

The CDR3 sequence is CASSEPRPGTADEQFF. DNA for the CDR3: TGTGCCAGCAGTGAACCCCGTCCGGGGACTGCGGATGAGCAGTTCTTC. The rearrangement uses TRBV2 and TRBJ2-1; a weak D match, TRBD2 (6 bases). V was cut by 2 bases and J by 8 bases, with 19 bases left in between. CDR1 SNHLY and CDR2 FYNNEI come from the germline V gene. The length of the CDR3 is 16 residues.

The J gene is TRBJ2-1, the V gene TRBV29-1, with 7 nucleotides matching TRBD2. CDR3 length: 19 residues. Germline assignment: CDR1 SQVTM and CDR2 ANQGSEA. The V segment lost 2 bases and the J segment 7 bases; nucleotides outside the gene matches: 23. For the CDR3, the DNA is TGCAGCGTTGAAAACTCGGGTTTTTGGGGGGGAGGCGGAAGGAATGAGCAGTTCTTC. As protein: CSVENSGFWGGGGRNEQFF.

The rearrangement links TRBV30 to TRBJ2-3, with a tentative D call TRBD1 (6 bases). The ends were cut back, 4 bases at V and 11 bases at J, with 22 bases in the middle. The CDR3 consists of 14 residues. The V gene's germline CDR1 is GTSNPN and CDR2 SVGIG (reference sequence). The CDR3: CAWTLKGEWGKQYF. Here the CDR3 DNA reads TGTGCCTGGACCCTAAAGGGGGAGTGGGGAAAGCAGTATTTT. Complete variable domain (other parts from reference TRBV30 and TRBJ2-3): SQTIHQWPATLVQPVGSPLSLECTVEGTSNPNLYWYRQAAGRGLQLLFYSVGIGQISSEVPQNLSASRPQDRQFILSSKKLLLSDSGFYLCAWTLKGEWGKQYFGPGTRLTVL.

CDR3 loop: CAIRTTGQNTEAFF. The CDR3 DNA reads as TGTGCCATCAGAACGACAGGGCAGAACACTGAAGCTTTCTTT. The V call is TRBV10-3, the J call TRBJ1-1; 7 bases map to TRBD1. The CDR3 loop spans 14 amino acids. Germline V lookup: CDR1 ENHRY, CDR2 SYGVKD. The V segment lost 6 bases and the J segment 1 base; nucleotides outside the gene matches: 5.

This clone was found a few times. The V and J genes are TRBV9 and TRBJ2-7; 8 bases are shared with TRBD1. The length of the CDR3 is 15 residues. V was pared by 0 bases and J by 3 bases, with 5 bases of the junction left unmatched. Germline assignment: CDR1 SGDLS and CDR2 YYNGEE. CDR3: CASSVADRGNYEQYF. The CDR3 nucleotides read TGTGCCAGCAGCGTAGCAGACAGGGGTAACTACGAGCAGTACTTC. Looking up the rest from reference TRBV9 and TRBJ2-7 gives the full variable domain: DSGVTQTPKHLITATGQRVTLRCSPRSGDLSVYWYQQSLDQGLQFLIQYYNGEERAKGNILERFSAQQFPDLHSELNLSSLELGDSALYFCASSVADRGNYEQYFGPGTRLTVT.

This sequence joins TRBV28 and TRBJ2-3, with a possible D match to TRBD2 (5 bases). The CDR3 runs to 13 residues. With 10 bases removed from V and 0 bases from J, the gap between germline ends came to 11 bases. CDR1 MDHEN and CDR2 SYDVKM come from the germline V gene. In DNA, the CDR3 is TGTGCCACCGGGATAACTAGCACAGATACGCAGTATTTT. It translates to CATGITSTDTQYF.

The chain carries TRBV4-1 and TRBJ2-7; no reliable D call. V was shortened by 1 base and J by 5 bases, with 3 bases between the two germline ends. This CDR3 region has 11 residues. Germline assignment: CDR1 MGHRA and CDR2 YSYEKL. The CDR3 is CASSQGHEQYF. The DNA for the CDR3 is TGCGCCAGCAGCCAAGGGCACGAGCAGTACTTC.

The chain joins TRBV4-2 to TRBJ2-1, with 7 bases aligning to TRBD2. The V segment lost 0 bases and the J segment 3 bases; nucleotides outside the gene matches: 5. Germline lookup yields CDR1 LGHNA and CDR2 YNFKEQ. The CDR3 covers 16 residues. In DNA, the CDR3 is TGTGCCAGCAGCCAAGATGGAAGCGGGAACTACAATGAGCAGTTCTTC. Its translation is CASSQDGSGNYNEQFF.

The chain employs TRBV7-3 and TRBJ1-6; D uncertain. The germline gives CDR1 SGHTA, CDR2 FQGTGA. CDR3 length: 14 residues. V lost 3 bases, J lost 10 bases, and 13 bases lay in between. Here the CDR3 reads CASSLGRSFSPLHF. The CDR3 DNA is TGTGCCAGCAGCTTGGGGAGGTCTTTCTCACCCCTCCACTTT.

The chain joins TRBV7-9 to TRBJ2-7; D ambiguous. This CDR3 comprises 11 residues. Germline loops: CDR1 SEHNR, CDR2 FQNEAQ (reference sequence). Trimming removed 5 bases from V and 6 bases from J, with 8 bases in between. CDR3 sequence (DNA): TGTGCCAGCAGCCGCCTGCGCGAGCAGTACTTC. It is translated as CASSRLREQYF.

A few counts support this clone. V is TRBV18 and J is TRBJ1-5, with 7 bases fitting TRBD1. V lost 2 bases to trimming and J lost 12 bases; unmatched junction nucleotides: 4. This CDR3 is 12 amino acids long. The V gene's germline CDR1 is KGHSH and CDR2 LQKENI. CDR3 amino acids: CASSPGDSRQHF. The DNA for the CDR3 is TGTGCCAGCTCACCAGGGGACAGCCGCCAGCATTTT.

A note on this clone: An end of the junction differs from the germline gene, which may be a read error. The chain joins TRBV7-9 to TRBJ1-5; D not resolved. The CDR3 spans 12 residues. Germline CDR1 and CDR2: SEHNR and FQNEAQ (reference sequence). In nucleotides, the CDR3 is TGTTCCAGCAGCTCCATTAATCAGCCCCAGCATTTT. This gives the protein CSSSSINQPQHF.